Shown below are 10 T cell receptor beta chains from a single sample sequenced in a study of T cell repertoires in cytomegalovirus infection. TCRdb reprocessed the reads with MiXCR, giving one entry per CDR3 protein. This table has some 280,000 distinct CDR3 sequences, roughly 15% appearing once. Sequencing was done on a sample of PBMCs. The receptors stem from a human donor in good health (CMV status not recorded). Some clones in this sample may be carry-over from other donors' samples.

This clonotype was seen a few times. The chain has TRBV15 and TRBJ2-6, with D uncertain. CDR3 length: 17 amino acids. Germline V gives CDR1 LNHNV, CDR2 YYDKDF (reference sequence). Trimming took off 0 bases at V and 0 bases at J, with 9 bases between the two ends. The CDR3 region has the DNA TGTGCCACCAGCAGAGATTTTACGGCCTCTGGGGCCAACGTCCTGACTTTC. This codes for CATSRDFTASGANVLTF.

This clonotype appeared many times. The V call is TRBV5-1, the J call TRBJ1-2; 9 bases align to TRBD1. This CDR3 region has 15 residues. Germline V gene lookup returns CDR1 SGHRS and CDR2 YFSETQ. J lost 4 bases, V lost 4 bases, and 8 bases had no gene match. The CDR3: CASSPGDRGVYGYTF. CDR3 coding DNA: TGCGCCAGCAGCCCCGGAGACAGGGGGGTCTATGGCTACACCTTC. The whole variable domain, filled in from reference TRBV5-1 and TRBJ1-2, reads KAGVTQTPRYLIKTRGQQVTLSCSPISGHRSVSWYQQTPGQGLQFLFEYFSETQRNKGNFPGRFSGRQFSNSRSEMNVSTLELGDSALYLCASSPGDRGVYGYTFGSGTRLTVV.

The chain links TRBV10-3 to TRBJ2-2, with 11 bases that match TRBD2. J gave up 6 bases and V 5 bases, and 14 bases lay outside the gene matches. The CDR3 totals 18 residues. The germline V gene encodes CDR1 ENHRY and CDR2 SYGVKD. The CDR3 loop is CAISTGTSGLFGAGELFF. In DNA, the CDR3 is TGTGCCATCAGTACCGGGACTAGCGGATTGTTTGGGGCCGGGGAGCTGTTTTTT.

Ten or more counts support this clonotype. The J gene is TRBJ1-6, the V gene TRBV7-2; unclear D gene. This CDR3 region has 13 residues. Trimming pared 5 bases from V and 10 bases from J, leaving 12 bases between. The germline V gene encodes CDR1 SGHTA and CDR2 FQGNSA. The CDR3 sequence: CASSEQHGSPLHF. CDR3 bases: TGTGCCAGCAGCGAACAACATGGGTCACCCCTCCACTTT.

This clonotype was counted ten times or more. The chain combines TRBV6-2 or TRBV6-3 with TRBJ2-2; TRBD2 matches 9 bases. Germline-derived CDR1 and CDR2 are MNHEY and SVGEGT. The CDR3 consists of 19 residues. V shed 7 bases, J shed 3 bases, and the junction held 18 bases outside the gene matches. The CDR3 nucleotides read TGTGCCAGCACCAAATATAGCGGGAGTAGCCCATCCTACACCGGGGAGCTGTTTTTT. Its protein product is CASTKYSGSSPSYTGELFF.

In this sample, this clonotype turned up a few times. CDR3 protein: CASSLVTGGNSPLHF. CDR3 bases: TGTGCCAGCAGCTTAGTGACAGGGGGTAATTCACCCCTCCACTTT. This chain joins TRBV11-2 and TRBJ1-6, with 9 bases lining up with TRBD1. Germline V gene lookup returns CDR1 SGHAT and CDR2 FQNNGV. The CDR3 length is 15 residues. V was pared by 1 base and J by 6 bases, with 1 base of the junction left unmatched.

This clonotype has at least ten counts. J is TRBJ1-5 and V is TRBV20-1; TRBD1 matches at 8 bases. This CDR3 has 14 residues. Per germline, CDR1 DFQATT and CDR2 SNEGSKA (reference sequence). The V segment lost 1 base and the J segment 6 bases; nucleotides outside the gene matches: 5. CDR3 coding DNA: TGCAGTGCTAGAGTCCCAGGGGGCGGTCAGCCCCAGCATTTT. Translating it yields CSARVPGGGQPQHF.

The chain recombines TRBV7-2 with TRBJ1-2, with 8 positions matching TRBD1. The germline CDR1 and CDR2 sequences are SGHTA and FQGNSA. CDR3 length: 14 residues. The trim removed 5 bases at V and 8 bases at J, leaving 10 bases unmatched. The CDR3 loop reads CASSPGQGRLGYTF. CDR3 in DNA: TGTGCCAGCAGCCCAGGACAGGGACGGTTGGGCTACACCTTC.

This clonotype was observed many times. The rearrangement joins TRBV27 to TRBJ2-7, with TRBD1 matching over 8 bases. V trimming: 6 bases; J trimming: 2 bases; junction bases outside the gene matches: 6. This CDR3 has 14 residues. The germline gives CDR1 MNHEY, CDR2 SMNVEV (reference sequence). CDR3 region: CASSPTGAPYEQYF. The CDR3 coding sequence is TGTGCCAGCAGCCCGACAGGGGCCCCCTACGAGCAGTACTTC.

This clonotype was counted ten times or more. The chain recombines TRBV7-8 with TRBJ1-5; D may be TRBD1 (6 bases). The V end lost 5 bases, the J end lost 4 bases, and 15 bases lay between the germline ends. Germline V gene sequence: CDR1 SGHVS, CDR2 FQNEAQ. The CDR3 is made up of 15 amino acids. The CDR3 is CASSPVTGPNQPQHF. CDR3 bases: TGTGCCAGCAGCCCAGTAACAGGGCCTAATCAGCCCCAGCATTTT.